Listed below are T cell receptor beta chains from one sample, sequenced in a study of identifying expanded T cells in peripheral blood. Clones were read by immunoSEQ multiplex PCR, and TCRdb kept only the in-frame ones, dropping some. The table records approximately 110,000 clones, 75% to 90% of them present only once. Sequencing was carried out using blood. These TCRs come from a person aged 18-70 years in good health. Both conserved end residues are part of each CDR3.

j_gene: TRBJ2-7; v_gene: TRBV28; CDR3aa: CASSPAGVSEQYF
j_gene: TRBJ2-7; v_gene: TRBV11-2; CDR3aa: CASSLGTLYEQYF
j_gene: TRBJ1-2; v_gene: TRBV2; CDR3aa: CASQNGYYGYTF
j_gene: TRBJ2-3; v_gene: TRBV6-5; CDR3aa: CASTERGDDTQYF
j_gene: TRBJ2-7; v_gene: TRBV29-1; CDR3aa: CSVAQRSGQTYYEQYF
j_gene: TRBJ1-5; v_gene: TRBV7-2; CDR3aa: CASSPTSPTGSNQPQHF
j_gene: TRBJ1-2; v_gene: TRBV2; CDR3aa: CASLGPYGYTF
j_gene: TRBJ2-1; v_gene: TRBV14; CDR3aa: CASYSDVEEQFF
j_gene: TRBJ1-3; v_gene: TRBV23-1; CDR3aa: CASSQISSKTGLPPESSGNTIYF
j_gene: TRBJ1-2; v_gene: TRBV4-2; CDR3aa: CASSQDRDRGNGYTF
j_gene: TRBJ2-5; v_gene: TRBV10-3; CDR3aa: CAISEFQGLQETQYF
j_gene: TRBJ1-1; v_gene: TRBV4-3; CDR3aa: CASSQELGTEAFF
j_gene: TRBJ2-7; v_gene: TRBV4-3; CDR3aa: CASSQGRQGAEYEQYF
j_gene: TRBJ1-3; v_gene: TRBV9; CDR3aa: CASSPGGGLINTIYF
j_gene: TRBJ2-5; v_gene: TRBV6-4; CDR3aa: CASSDCCTGGGETQYF
j_gene: TRBJ1-4; v_gene: TRBV5-4; CDR3aa: CASSFFAGTGGVEKLFF
j_gene: TRBJ2-1; v_gene: TRBV10-3; CDR3aa: CATIGAGDSYNEQFF
j_gene: TRBJ2-7; v_gene: TRBV4-1; CDR3aa: CASSRGDYAYEQYF
j_gene: TRBJ1-5; v_gene: TRBV7-9; CDR3aa: CASSSQGAGQPQHF
j_gene: TRBJ2-7; v_gene: TRBV7-9; CDR3aa: CASSTQLGGQVTF
j_gene: TRBJ2-7; v_gene: TRBV2; CDR3aa: CAKSQRPGTTEQYF
j_gene: TRBJ2-7; v_gene: TRBV28; CDR3aa: CASSERRF
j_gene: TRBJ1-6; v_gene: TRBV16; CDR3aa: CASSQWTSGREGSPLHF
j_gene: TRBJ1-5; v_gene: TRBV10-1; CDR3aa: CASGGWDRAGAYSNQPQHF
j_gene: TRBJ1-2; v_gene: TRBV19; CDR3aa: CASSAGYYGYTF